These 30 T cell receptor beta chains came from one sample sequenced in a study of blood T cell repertoires in COVID-19. Assay: immunoSEQ multiplex PCR; the TCRdb copy retains only in-frame clones and omits some. Seen here are around 360,000 clones, about 90% observed once, and the top ten hold 1.5% to 2%. Sequenced: PBMCs or T cells enriched from blood (not recorded which). Every receptor here comes from a man between 40 and 49 years old in a cohort exposed to, infected with or recovered from COVID-19 (not recorded which).

A few counts support this clone. Here the CDR3 reads CASRRDRNYNEQFF. The CDR3 DNA sequence: TGCGCCAGCAGGAGGGACAGGAATTACAATGAGCAGTTCTTC. V usage is TRBV10-2 and J usage is TRBJ2-1, with TRBD1 matching 8 bases. The CDR3 has 14 amino acids. V dropped 6 bases and J dropped 4; count of bases not matched to a gene: 5. CDR1 and CDR2 from the germline V gene are WSHSY and SAAADI.

This chain uses TRBV15 with TRBJ2-2; D uncertain. This CDR3 contains 15 residues. V dropped 0 bases and J dropped 1 base, with 6 bases sitting between them. Germline-derived CDR1 and CDR2 are LNHNV and YYDKDF (reference sequence). This chain's CDR3 is CATSRDPGNTGELFF. In DNA form, the CDR3 reads TGTGCCACCAGCAGAGATCCAGGGAACACCGGGGAGCTGTTTTTT.

V is TRBV19 and J is TRBJ1-2, with a weak D call TRBD1 (6 bases). Germline CDR1 reads LNHDA; CDR2 reads SQIVND (reference sequence). Trimming pared 3 bases from V and 2 bases from J, leaving 13 bases between. The CDR3 has 15 residues. In DNA, the CDR3 is TGTGCCAGTAGTATTGGGAGGGGGACCAACTATGGCTACACCTTC. It codes for CASSIGRGTNYGYTF.

The chain links TRBV27 to TRBJ2-7; TRBD1 aligns across 8 bases. CDR3 length: 11 amino acids. Germline V gene data show CDR1 as MNHEY and CDR2 as SMNVEV (reference sequence). Unmatched junction bases numbered 10, after V lost 8 bases and J lost 13 bases. The CDR3 DNA is TGTGCCAGCGGCCAGGGGGCAGGGGTTTACTTC. Protein sequence: CASGQGAGVYF.

The CDR3 reads CASSILVGGSTGELFF. In nucleotides, the CDR3 is TGTGCCAGTAGTATCTTGGTCGGAGGATCCACCGGGGAGCTGTTTTTT. The chain recombines TRBV19 with TRBJ2-2; tentatively, D is TRBD2 (5 bases). Germline-derived CDR1 and CDR2 are LNHDA and SQIVND (reference sequence). The ends were cut back, 3 bases at V and 4 bases at J, with 15 bases in the middle. The CDR3 contains 16 residues.

This sequence joins TRBV5-4 and TRBJ2-2; D gene unclear. Germline V gene data show CDR1 as SGHNT and CDR2 as YYREEE (reference sequence). CDR3 size: 15 residues. V was cut by 5 bases and J by 0 bases, with 11 bases left in between. CDR3 sequence (DNA): TGTGCCAGCAGTAGAGAGCTCGCGAACACCGGGGAGCTGTTTTTT. Translation: CASSRELANTGELFF.

The genes are TRBV10-1 and TRBJ1-5, with D tentatively TRBD1 (5 bases). The CDR3 loop spans 14 amino acids. CDR1 and CDR2 (germline): WNHNN, SYGVQD (reference sequence). Trimming pared 3 bases from V and 5 bases from J, leaving 11 bases between. Here the CDR3 reads CASSDRERHQPQHF. For the CDR3, the DNA is TGCGCCAGCAGTGACAGGGAACGGCATCAGCCCCAGCATTTT.

The chain combines TRBV30 with TRBJ2-7; 10 nucleotides agree with TRBD2. V trimming: 1 base; J trimming: 4 bases; junction bases outside the gene matches: 4. CDR3 size: 14 residues. Germline loops: CDR1 GTSNPN, CDR2 SVGIG (reference sequence). CDR3 sequence (DNA): TGTGCCTGGAGTGAGGCTAGCGGGAGTTACGAGCAGTACTTC. Translation: CAWSEASGSYEQYF. Supplemented by reference TRBV30 and TRBJ2-7, the full variable domain reads SQTIHQWPATLVQPVGSPLSLECTVEGTSNPNLYWYRQAAGRGLQLLFYSVGIGQISSEVPQNLSASRPQDRQFILSSKKLLLSDSGFYLCAWSEASGSYEQYFGPGTRLTVT.

The genes are TRBV7-8 and TRBJ2-2; possibly TRBD1 for D (6 bases). Between the trimmed V and J ends, which lost 5 bases and 0 bases, there was a span of 13 bases. From germline, CDR1 is SGHVS and CDR2 FQNEAQ. This CDR3 has 16 residues. CDR3 amino acids: CASSPLGATNTGELFF. CDR3 DNA sequence: TGTGCCAGCAGCCCCTTGGGGGCCACGAACACCGGGGAGCTGTTTTTT.

Here the CDR3 reads CASSAIGTGVVSGANVLTF. In DNA, the CDR3 is TGTGCCAGCAGCGCCATCGGGACAGGAGTCGTCTCCGGGGCCAACGTCCTGACTTTC. The chain uses TRBV2 and TRBJ2-6; 8 nucleotides line up with TRBD1. V trimming: 6 bases; J trimming: 4 bases; junction bases outside the gene matches: 17. This CDR3 comprises 19 residues. CDR1 and CDR2 (germline): SNHLY, FYNNEI.

The CDR3 sequence: CASSPYRGNEQFF. DNA for the CDR3: TGTGCCAGCAGCCCTTACAGGGGAAATGAGCAGTTCTTC. This sequence joins TRBV7-3 and TRBJ2-1, with 7 bases identical to TRBD1. The CDR3 runs 13 residues. J was trimmed by 7 bases and V by 5 bases; bases with no gene match: 5. Germline V gene sequence: CDR1 SGHTA, CDR2 FQGTGA. The full variable domain, completed using reference TRBV7-3 and TRBJ2-1, is GAGVSQTPSNKVTEKGKYVELRCDPISGHTALYWYRQSLGQGPEFLIYFQGTGAADDSGLPNDRFFAVRPEGSVSTLKIQRTERGDSAVYLCASSPYRGNEQFFGPGTRLTVL.

The chain couples TRBV9 to TRBJ1-2; D might be TRBD1 (5 bases). CDR3 length: 16 residues. With 5 bases removed from V and 5 bases from J, the gap between germline ends came to 22 bases. Germline CDR1 and CDR2: SGDLS and YYNGEE. Written as DNA, the CDR3 is TGTGCCAGCAGTTCTCCTTCCGGGGGGTCAGGGTATGGCTACACCTTC. This encodes CASSSPSGGSGYGYTF. Based on the CDR3 plus reference TRBV9 and TRBJ1-2, the full variable domain is DSGVTQTPKHLITATGQRVTLRCSPRSGDLSVYWYQQSLDQGLQFLIQYYNGEERAKGNILERFSAQQFPDLHSELNLSSLELGDSALYFCASSSPSGGSGYGYTFGSGTRLTVV.

The rearrangement uses TRBV2 and TRBJ2-3; 7 nucleotides agree with TRBD1. The V gene's germline CDR1 is SNHLY and CDR2 FYNNEI. The CDR3 has 13 residues. V was clipped by 8 bases and J by 4 bases; unmatched bases: 6. In nucleotides, the CDR3 is TGTGCCAGCGACAGGGTGGTGCCAGATACGCAGTATTTT. Amino acids: CASDRVVPDTQYF.

The genes are TRBV5-5 and TRBJ2-7; D ambiguous. This CDR3 region has 14 residues. V lost 0 bases and J 3 bases, leaving 10 bases between the germline ends. CDR1 is SGHKS and CDR2 is YYEKEE in the germline V gene (reference sequence). The DNA of the CDR3 is TGTGCCAGCAGCTTGGTAGCTCCAAACTACGAGCAGTACTTC. It specifies CASSLVAPNYEQYF. The complete variable domain, with remaining parts taken from reference TRBV5-5 and TRBJ2-7, reads DAGVTQSPTHLIKTRGQQVTLRCSPISGHKSVSWYQQVLGQGPQFIFQYYEKEERGRGNFPDRFSARQFPNYSSELNVNALLLGDSALYLCASSLVAPNYEQYFGPGTRLTVT.

The rearrangement joins TRBV7-2 to TRBJ1-2; 8 nucleotides match TRBD1. After removal of 3 bases from V and 6 bases from J, the junction contained 3 bases not matched to a gene. CDR1 is SGHTA, CDR2 FQGNSA, per germline. The CDR3 is made up of 13 amino acids. The CDR3 protein is CASSLDRDHGYTF. The CDR3 coding sequence is TGTGCCAGCAGCTTGGACAGGGATCATGGCTACACCTTC.

The V call is TRBV7-7, the J call TRBJ2-2, with 8 bases fitting TRBD1. The CDR3 spans 15 residues. Germline-derived CDR1 and CDR2 are SSHAT and FNYEAQ (reference sequence). V lost 5 bases to trimming and J lost 3 bases; unmatched junction nucleotides: 5. The CDR3 spells CASSPGQGDTGELFF. The CDR3 nucleotides read TGTGCCAGCAGCCCCGGACAGGGCGACACCGGGGAGCTGTTTTTT. The variable domain in full, completed from reference TRBV7-7 and TRBJ2-2, reads GAGVSQSPRYKVTKRGQDVTLRCDPISSHATLYWYQQALGQGPEFLTYFNYEAQPDKSGLPSDRFSAERPEGSISTLTIQRTEQRDSAMYRCASSPGQGDTGELFFGEGSRLTVL.

V usage is TRBV4-1 and J usage is TRBJ2-2; TRBD2 matches at 8 bases. In germline, CDR1 is MGHRA, CDR2 YSYEKL. The junction had 11 bases not matched to a gene; V was cut back by 5 bases and J by 6 bases. CDR3 size: 16 residues. Written as DNA, the CDR3 is TGCGCCAGCAGCGCTGCCGCGGGAGGTTGGGCCGGGGAGCTGTTTTTT. Amino acid sequence: CASSAAAGGWAGELFF.

The J gene is TRBJ2-5, the V gene TRBV10-3; TRBD1 aligns across 7 bases. The CDR3 covers 13 residues. Unmatched junction bases numbered 8, after V lost 8 bases and J lost 5 bases. The germline CDR1 and CDR2 sequences are ENHRY and SYGVKD. CDR3 protein: CAICRGLGETQYF. The DNA of the CDR3 is TGTGCCATCTGTAGGGGGCTCGGGGAGACCCAGTACTTC.

This clone has only one observation. This chain links TRBV5-3 with TRBJ2-7; tentatively, D is TRBD2 (5 bases). TRBV5-3 is placed among ORFs of uncertain function. The V and J ends lost 5 bases and 5 bases respectively, with 11 bases between them. This CDR3 has 12 residues. In nucleotides, the CDR3 is TGTGCCAGAAGTAGCCGGGGAAACGAGCAGTACTTC. Amino acids: CARSSRGNEQYF.

The V gene is TRBV10-1, the J gene TRBJ2-7; 9 positions match TRBD1. Germline CDR1 reads WNHNN; CDR2 reads SYGVQD (reference sequence). V shed 4 bases, J shed 5 bases, and the junction held 0 bases outside the gene matches. This CDR3 region has 12 residues. The CDR3 sequence: CASSGDRDEQYF. CDR3 sequence (DNA): TGCGCCAGCAGTGGGGACAGGGACGAGCAGTACTTC.

The chain recombines TRBV12-5 with TRBJ1-2, with D hard to call. CDR3 length: 11 residues. V shed 5 bases and J shed 7 bases, with 8 bases lying between them. Germline V gives CDR1 LGHNT, CDR2 FRNRAP. The CDR3 protein is CASGRGFGYTF. As DNA, the CDR3 is TGTGCTAGTGGTCGGGGTTTTGGCTACACCTTC.

The chain is built from TRBV25-1 and TRBJ1-2, with D perhaps matching TRBD1 (5 bases). With 4 bases removed from V and 6 bases from J, the gap between germline ends came to 12 bases. The germline V gene encodes CDR1 MGHDK and CDR2 SYGVNS. This CDR3 is 13 amino acids long. CDR3 in DNA: TGTGCCAGCAGTGTAGGCAGGGCAAATGGCTACACCTTC. It is translated as CASSVGRANGYTF.

The chain couples TRBV5-1 to TRBJ2-1; D remains unclear. Looked up from germline, CDR1 is SGHRS and CDR2 is YFSETQ. The V and J ends lost 0 bases and 8 bases respectively, with 9 bases between them. This CDR3 contains 13 residues. The CDR3 nucleotides read TGCGCCAGCAGCTTGGCCCTAGATCATGAGCAGTTCTTC. Protein: CASSLALDHEQFF.

This chain connects TRBV27 to TRBJ1-4; tentatively, D is TRBD1 (6 bases). This CDR3 comprises 14 residues. Trimming shortened V by 6 bases and J by 12 bases, and 20 bases separated the two germline ends. From germline, CDR1 is MNHEY and CDR2 SMNVEV (reference sequence). The CDR3 here is CASRVRRGAGELFF. CDR3 in DNA: TGTGCCAGCAGGGTGAGACGGGGGGCGGGTGAACTGTTTTTT. The variable domain in full, with the rest retrieved from reference TRBV27 and TRBJ1-4, is EAQVTQNPRYLITVTGKKLTVTCSQNMNHEYMSWYRQDPGLGLRQIYYSMNVEVTDKGDVPEGYKVSRKEKRNFPLILESPSPNQTSLYFCASRVRRGAGELFFGSGTQLSVL.

The rearrangement links TRBV5-1 to TRBJ2-1, with TRBD1 matching over 11 bases. There are 15 residues in the CDR3. J was trimmed by 4 bases and V by 4 bases; bases with no gene match: 4. Germline CDR1 and CDR2: SGHRS and YFSETQ. The CDR3 sequence is CASSGGQGAYNEQFF. In DNA form, the CDR3 reads TGCGCCAGCAGCGGCGGACAGGGGGCTTACAATGAGCAGTTCTTC.

The chain links TRBV6-5 to TRBJ2-7; no definite D call. This CDR3 region has 16 residues. Germline V lookup: CDR1 MNHEY, CDR2 SVGAGI. Trimming removed 0 bases from V and 0 bases from J, with 12 bases in between. CDR3 DNA sequence: TGTGCCAGCAGTTACTCGTACCGGTCTAGCTCCTACGAGCAGTACTTC. It yields the protein CASSYSYRSSSYEQYF.

This sequence joins TRBV4-2 and TRBJ2-1; 9 nucleotides align to TRBD2. CDR3 length: 16 residues. V shed 1 base and J 10 bases; nucleotides not matched to a gene: 11. Germline V gene data show CDR1 as LGHNA and CDR2 as YNFKEQ. The CDR3 is CASSQVVLAGVREQFF. The CDR3 DNA reads TGTGCCAGCAGCCAAGTCGTATTAGCGGGAGTGCGGGAGCAGTTCTTC.

This clone has just one count. This chain links TRBV3-1 (or the pseudogene TRBV3-2) with TRBJ1-2, with TRBD1 identical over 7 bases. CDR3 length: 16 residues. Germline CDR1 reads LGHDT; CDR2 reads YNNKEL (reference sequence). J was trimmed by 2 bases and V by 0 bases; bases with no gene match: 6. This CDR3 reads CASSQDGGGHNYGYTF. In DNA form, the CDR3 reads TGTGCCAGCAGCCAAGATGGAGGGGGCCACAACTATGGCTACACCTTC.

This rearrangement joins TRBV7-9 to TRBJ1-2; 7 bases are shared with TRBD1. Germline V lookup: CDR1 SEHNR, CDR2 FQNEAQ (reference sequence). Germline trimming cut 5 bases from V and 8 bases from J; bases unmatched to any gene: 8. This CDR3 has 13 residues. CDR3 residues: CASSPDRAGGYTF. CDR3 nucleotide sequence: TGTGCCAGCAGCCCTGACAGGGCGGGCGGCTACACCTTC.

The chain has TRBV6-5 and TRBJ1-5; the D is unclear. This CDR3 comprises 13 residues. Germline V lookup: CDR1 MNHEY, CDR2 SVGAGI. V was cut by 6 bases and J by 6 bases, with 12 bases left in between. The CDR3 sequence is CASSLYPGQPQHF. The CDR3 nucleotides read TGTGCCAGCAGCCTCTATCCGGGTCAGCCCCAGCATTTT.